A single sample is the source of the 19 T cell receptor beta chains below, sequenced in a study of cytomegalovirus exposure and HLA in healthy donors. 60 Vbeta and 13 Jbeta primers were used in PCR. Method: immunoSEQ multiplex PCR; TCRdb's copy keeps in-frame clones and lacks some. The sample has about 130,000 clones, 55% to 75% seen once. Source material: PBMCs. The receptor source for this set is a human donor in good health.

In this sample, this clone turned up a few times. This chain links TRBV15 with TRBJ1-3; 7 nucleotides agree with TRBD1. V was pared by 5 bases and J by 4 bases, with 8 bases of the junction left unmatched. The CDR3 sequence is 15 residues long. Germline assignment: CDR1 LNHNV and CDR2 YYDKDF (reference sequence). CDR3 sequence reads: CATSPFTGAGNTIYF. As DNA, the CDR3 is TGTGCCACCAGCCCCTTTACAGGGGCGGGAAACACCATATATTTT.

The rearrangement links TRBV5-4 to TRBJ2-4; the D gene is possibly TRBD2 (6 bases). Trimming left V 3 bases short and J 7 bases short, with 20 bases between. Germline V lookup: CDR1 SGHNT, CDR2 YYREEE (reference sequence). The CDR3 is made up of 16 amino acids. The CDR3 loop is CASSWRGQPAGNIQYF. The CDR3 coding sequence is TGTGCCAGCAGCTGGCGGGGCCAGCCCGCGGGGAACATTCAGTACTTC.

This chain joins TRBV28 and TRBJ2-7, with D maybe TRBD1 (6 bases). The germline CDR1 and CDR2 sequences are MDHEN and SYDVKM. Trimming removed 4 bases from V and 6 bases from J, with 19 bases in between. This CDR3 region has 15 residues. CDR3 nucleotides: TGTGCCAGCAGTTCTCCCCTAGGCAGGGGTGCCGAGCAGTACTTC. Residues: CASSSPLGRGAEQYF.

This rearrangement joins TRBV19 to TRBJ2-3, with D perhaps matching TRBD2 (5 bases). With 2 bases removed from V and 2 bases from J, the gap between germline ends came to 11 bases. Germline V lookup: CDR1 LNHDA, CDR2 SQIVND (reference sequence). The CDR3 consists of 15 residues. The CDR3 region is CASSISGTYTDTQYF. The DNA of the CDR3 is TGTGCCAGTAGTATAAGCGGAACCTACACAGATACGCAGTATTTT.

This clone was seen only once. The chain combines TRBV15 with TRBJ2-3; a weak D match, TRBD2 (6 bases). The CDR3 has 16 amino acids. The germline CDR1 and CDR2 sequences are LNHNV and YYDKDF (reference sequence). V lost 3 bases and J lost 3, with 16 bases in between. The chain's CDR3 is CATSSNYGGTTDTQYF. The CDR3 DNA reads as TGTGCCACCAGCAGTAACTACGGGGGTACGACAGATACGCAGTATTTT.

V gene TRBV15 combines with J gene TRBJ2-5; D not certain. The germline V and J ends were trimmed by 2 bases and 1 base, with 11 bases remaining between them. Germline CDR1 LNHNV, CDR2 YYDKDF (reference sequence). The CDR3 extends over 15 amino acids. DNA of the CDR3: TGTGCCACCAGCAGATCCGGCCTAGGCCAAGAGACCCAGTACTTC. Protein sequence: CATSRSGLGQETQYF. Looking up the rest from reference TRBV15 and TRBJ2-5 gives the full variable domain: DAMVIQNPRYQVTQFGKPVTLSCSQTLNHNVMYWYQQKSSQAPKLLFHYYDKDFNNEADTPDNFQSRRPNTSFCFLDIRSPGLGDTAMYLCATSRSGLGQETQYFGPGTRLLVL.

The J gene is TRBJ1-3, the V gene TRBV5-6, with D unclear. Germline-derived CDR1 and CDR2 are SGHDT and YYEEEE. The CDR3 is 13 residues long. The V gene lost 6 bases and the J gene lost 4 bases, with 11 bases spanning the gap. The CDR3 region is CASKYGGGNTIYF. The CDR3 DNA reads as TGTGCCAGCAAGTACGGCGGAGGAAACACCATATATTTT.

The genes are TRBV9 and TRBJ2-3; D is unresolved. Per the germline V gene, CDR1 is SGDLS and CDR2 is YYNGEE. V dropped 0 bases and J dropped 2 bases, with 10 bases sitting between them. The CDR3 sequence is 15 residues long. The CDR3 loop reads CASSVESLLTDTQYF. DNA for the CDR3: TGTGCCAGCAGCGTAGAAAGCCTTCTCACAGATACGCAGTATTTT.

This clone was picked up a small number of times. The rearrangement joins TRBV28 to TRBJ2-7; maybe TRBD2 (7 bases). The CDR3 has 12 residues. Germline V CDR1 and CDR2: MDHEN, SYDVKM. Trimming removed 5 bases from V and 13 bases from J, with 18 bases in between. CDR3 loop: CASSGQRGGCYF. CDR3 sequence (DNA): TGTGCCAGCAGTGGCCAGAGGGGGGGGTGTTACTTC.

This sequence joins TRBV19 and TRBJ1-4, with D hard to call. Trimming took off 3 bases at V and 8 bases at J, with 19 bases between the two ends. CDR1 LNHDA and CDR2 SQIVND come from the germline V gene (reference sequence). The CDR3 extends over 16 amino acids. CDR3: CASSMNAGLGGEKLFF. The CDR3, as DNA: TGTGCCAGTAGTATGAATGCGGGATTAGGCGGGGAAAAACTGTTTTTT.

The chain has TRBV14 and TRBJ2-3; 8 bases map to TRBD1. The germline CDR1 and CDR2 sequences are SGHDN and FVKESK. Trimming took 4 bases from V and 7 from J; bases not matched to a gene: 7. The length of the CDR3 is 14 residues. The CDR3 spells CASSRSGGGNTQYF. In DNA form, the CDR3 reads TGTGCCAGCAGCCGTTCAGGGGGCGGGAATACGCAGTATTTT. The whole variable domain, filled in from reference TRBV14 and TRBJ2-3, reads EAGVTQFPSHSVIEKGQTVTLRCDPISGHDNLYWYRRVMGKEIKFLLHFVKESKQDESGMPNNRFLAERTGGTYSTLKVQPAELEDSGVYFCASSRSGGGNTQYFGPGTRLTVL.

This clone was seen more than once but under ten times. The chain uses TRBV27 and TRBJ2-7, with 7 bases fitting TRBD1. The CDR3 runs to 16 residues. Germline assignment: CDR1 MNHEY and CDR2 SMNVEV (reference sequence). Trimming removed 0 bases from V and 1 base from J; junction bases left unmatched: 6. The CDR3 region has the DNA TGTGCCAGCAGTTTATCCCAGGGGGATCGGTCCTACGAGCAGTACTTC. It encodes CASSLSQGDRSYEQYF.

The chain joins TRBV4-3 to TRBJ2-7, with a weak D call TRBD2 (5 bases). Germline V gene data show CDR1 as LGHNA and CDR2 as YSLEER. With 0 bases removed from V and 5 bases from J, the gap between germline ends came to 14 bases. The CDR3 runs 15 residues. This CDR3 reads CASSQEWRAAHEQYF. The DNA of the CDR3 is TGCGCCAGCAGCCAAGAATGGCGGGCCGCACACGAGCAGTACTTC.

The chain uses TRBV7-9 and TRBJ2-7; 7 bases are a match to TRBD1. J gave up 2 bases and V 3 bases, and 7 bases lay outside the gene matches. Germline loops: CDR1 SEHNR, CDR2 FQNEAQ (reference sequence). The CDR3 spans 15 residues. The CDR3 is CASSLRTGNTYEQYF. For the CDR3, the DNA is TGTGCCAGCAGCTTGCGGACAGGTAATACCTACGAGCAGTACTTC.

The V and J genes are TRBV6-5 and TRBJ1-2, with D possibly TRBD1 on 5 matching bases. Germline values: CDR1 MNHEY, CDR2 SVGAGI. Between the trimmed V and J ends, which lost 4 bases and 3 bases, there was a span of 15 bases. The CDR3 spans 15 residues. The CDR3 region has the DNA TGTGCCAGCAGTTTAGTGTCAGGGAGGGACTATGGCTACACCTTC. Its translation: CASSLVSGRDYGYTF.

This clone was observed a single time. The V call is TRBV5-6, the J call TRBJ2-3, with D perhaps matching TRBD1 (6 bases). Germline CDR1 reads SGHDT; CDR2 reads YYEEEE. The CDR3 runs to 15 residues. V was shortened by 1 base and J by 4 bases, with 13 bases between the two germline ends. The CDR3 loop reads CASSLLGAFPDTQYF. CDR3 sequence (DNA): TGTGCCAGCAGCTTGCTGGGGGCGTTCCCAGATACGCAGTATTTT.

In its sample, this clone was seen a few times. The junction does not match germline at one end; this may be a read error. This chain connects TRBV5-1 to TRBJ2-5; D is perhaps TRBD2 (5 bases). The CDR3 covers 15 residues. Germline CDR1 SGHRS, CDR2 YFSETQ. This chain's CDR3 is CSSSLLFAGQETQYF. The CDR3 DNA reads as TGCTCCAGCAGCTTGTTGTTCGCGGGCCAAGAGACCCAGTACTTC.

The rearrangement links TRBV5-4 to TRBJ2-7; 7 positions match TRBD2. After removal of 1 base from V and 2 bases from J, the junction contained 6 bases not matched to a gene. Germline V gives CDR1 SGHNT, CDR2 YYREEE (reference sequence). The CDR3 runs to 15 residues. The CDR3 sequence is CASSLSGLAAYEQYF. DNA for the CDR3: TGTGCCAGCAGCTTGTCTGGCCTAGCGGCCTACGAGCAGTACTTC.

CDR3 in amino acids: CASSADREEQYF. The DNA for the CDR3 is TGCGCCAGCAGCGCCGACAGGGAAGAGCAGTACTTC. The chain is built from TRBV5-1 and TRBJ2-7; TRBD1 matches 7 bases. The V and J ends lost 4 bases and 7 bases, in that order; junction bases with no gene match: 5. The germline V gene encodes CDR1 SGHRS and CDR2 YFSETQ. This CDR3 spans 12 amino acids.